Below are 23 T cell receptor beta chains sequenced from a single sample in a study of blood T cell repertoires in COVID-19. Using immunoSEQ multiplex PCR, the repertoire was profiled, and TCRdb retains in-frame clones only, with some absent. The sample contains some 30,000 clones, 84% of which appear only once. Sequenced material: peripheral blood. These receptors originate from a human donor in a cohort sampled during active COVID-19.

The CDR3 here is CASSFAGGSYNEQFF. CDR3 bases: TGTGCCAGCAGTTTTGCGGGGGGGTCCTACAATGAGCAGTTCTTC. This chain uses TRBV27 with TRBJ2-1; 9 nucleotides agree with TRBD2. The germline V gene encodes CDR1 MNHEY and CDR2 SMNVEV (reference sequence). The J segment lost 1 base and the V segment lost 3 bases, leaving 1 base of the junction unmatched. The CDR3 consists of 15 residues.

CDR3 DNA sequence: TGCGCCAGCAGCTGGACAGGTTCGGCCACCTACGAGCAGTACTTC. This sequence encodes CASSWTGSATYEQYF. The V gene is TRBV5-1, the J gene TRBJ2-7; 7 bases line up with TRBD1. The CDR3 covers 15 residues. Losses at the gene ends were 3 bases for V and 2 bases for J; bases not matched to a gene: 8. Germline loops: CDR1 SGHRS, CDR2 YFSETQ.

V gene TRBV5-1 combines with J gene TRBJ1-2, with TRBD1 matching over 10 bases. The CDR3 covers 18 residues. In germline, CDR1 is SGHRS, CDR2 YFSETQ. Losses at the gene ends were 7 bases for V and 5 bases for J; bases not matched to a gene: 20. The CDR3 region is CASSTTPSEGQGLYGYTF. The CDR3 nucleotides are TGCGCCAGCTCGACTACGCCCTCTGAGGGACAGGGGCTATATGGCTACACCTTC.

This chain uses TRBV7-9 with TRBJ2-3, with 7 bases lining up with TRBD2. The CDR3 consists of 15 residues. J gave up 7 bases and V 5 bases, and 12 bases lay outside the gene matches. Germline V gives CDR1 SEHNR, CDR2 FQNEAQ (reference sequence). The chain's CDR3 is CASSGGGTPPYTQYF. The CDR3 nucleotides are TGTGCCAGCAGCGGGGGGGGGACGCCCCCATATACGCAGTATTTT.

The chain carries TRBV3-1 (or the pseudogene TRBV3-2) and TRBJ2-5, with unresolved D. The CDR3 is 12 residues long. V was shortened by 0 bases and J by 10 bases, with 9 bases between the two germline ends. Germline V gives CDR1 LGHDT, CDR2 YNNKEL (reference sequence). The CDR3 spells CASSQEVTIQYF. The DNA of the CDR3 is TGTGCCAGCAGCCAAGAGGTTACAATCCAGTACTTC.

This clone was recorded only once. The J gene is TRBJ2-1, the V gene TRBV7-8; 12 positions match TRBD2. The CDR3 length is 17 residues. The V gene's germline CDR1 is SGHVS and CDR2 FQNEAQ. V shed 4 bases, J shed 9 bases, and the junction held 13 bases outside the gene matches. The CDR3 region is CASSSYRLAGALSEQFF. The CDR3 DNA reads TGTGCCAGCAGCTCCTACAGACTAGCGGGGGCCCTTAGTGAGCAGTTCTTC.

CDR3 protein: CASSQDRGNTGELFF. The CDR3 nucleotides are TGTGCCAGCAGCCAGGACAGGGGGAACACCGGGGAGCTGTTTTTT. The chain joins TRBV7-3 to TRBJ2-2; 9 bases fit TRBD1. This CDR3 has 15 amino acids. Trimming took 5 bases from V and 1 from J; bases not matched to a gene: 2. Germline values: CDR1 SGHTA, CDR2 FQGTGA. The full variable domain, rest sourced from reference TRBV7-3 and TRBJ2-2, is GAGVSQTPSNKVTEKGKYVELRCDPISGHTALYWYRQSLGQGPEFLIYFQGTGAADDSGLPNDRFFAVRPEGSVSTLKIQRTERGDSAVYLCASSQDRGNTGELFFGEGSRLTVL.

This chain uses TRBV10-2 with TRBJ2-5; a possible D gene is TRBD1 (6 bases). This CDR3 spans 14 amino acids. CDR1 WSHSY and CDR2 SAAADI come from the germline V gene. V was cut by 3 bases and J by 4 bases, with 12 bases left in between. The CDR3 loop is CASSDRGRGETQYF. The CDR3 DNA reads TGCGCCAGCAGTGACAGGGGAAGGGGAGAGACCCAGTACTTC.

V and J are TRBV5-6 and TRBJ2-3, with a possible D match to TRBD2 (5 bases). CDR1 is SGHDT and CDR2 is YYEEEE in the germline V gene. Trimming shortened V by 5 bases and J by 6 bases, and 13 bases separated the two germline ends. The CDR3 length is 13 residues. DNA for the CDR3: TGTGCCAGCAGTAAGAAGGAGGTGGATACGCAGTATTTT. This encodes CASSKKEVDTQYF.

V gene TRBV30 combines with J gene TRBJ1-2, with 11 nucleotides matching TRBD1. The germline V gene encodes CDR1 GTSNPN and CDR2 SVGIG (reference sequence). This CDR3 contains 15 residues. After removal of 2 bases from V and 8 bases from J, the junction contained 10 bases not matched to a gene. The CDR3 reads CAWSNPGTGGGGYTF. The CDR3, as DNA: TGTGCCTGGAGTAACCCCGGGACAGGGGGTGGGGGCTACACCTTC.

CDR3 sequence reads: CASSLAGQGATGELFF. CDR3 sequence (DNA): TGCGCCAGCAGCTTGGCCGGGCAGGGGGCAACCGGGGAGCTGTTTTTT. V is TRBV5-1 and J is TRBJ2-2; 8 nucleotides align to TRBD1. Germline lookup yields CDR1 SGHRS and CDR2 YFSETQ. CDR3 length equals 16 residues. V trimming: 0 bases; J trimming: 5 bases; junction bases outside the gene matches: 6.

The chain is built from TRBV18 and TRBJ1-5; 7 bases match TRBD1. This CDR3 comprises 16 residues. Trimming removed 0 bases from V and 4 bases from J; junction bases left unmatched: 6. CDR1 and CDR2 from the germline V gene are KGHSH and LQKENI. The CDR3 spells CASSPPNMDRNQPQHF. The DNA for the CDR3 is TGTGCCAGCTCACCACCTAATATGGACAGGAATCAGCCCCAGCATTTT.

The genes are TRBV5-1 and TRBJ1-4; a weak D match, TRBD1 (6 bases). V lost 2 bases, J lost 8 bases, and 10 bases lay in between. There are 13 residues in the CDR3. Germline CDR1 and CDR2: SGHRS and YFSETQ. This CDR3 reads CASSFQGNEKLFF. The CDR3 DNA is TGCGCCAGCAGCTTTCAGGGGAACGAAAAACTGTTTTTT.

The V call is TRBV2, the J call TRBJ1-2; TRBD1 is a possible D gene (6 bases). The germline CDR1 and CDR2 sequences are SNHLY and FYNNEI. V was clipped by 1 base and J by 4 bases, with 13 bases between them. The CDR3 runs to 15 residues. The CDR3 nucleotides are TGTGCCAGCAGTGAAGTAATTAACAGGGCCTATGGCTACACCTTC. This codes for CASSEVINRAYGYTF.

The V gene is TRBV19, the J gene TRBJ1-5; 10 nucleotides match TRBD1. The germline gives CDR1 LNHDA, CDR2 SQIVND (reference sequence). The CDR3 consists of 17 residues. V was clipped by 6 bases and J by 6 bases; unmatched bases: 14. The CDR3 spells CASSYGQGGRVGQPQHF. CDR3 bases: TGTGCCAGTAGCTATGGACAGGGGGGGCGGGTAGGTCAGCCCCAGCATTTT.

The gene calls are TRBV4-3 and TRBJ2-3; 8 nucleotides align to TRBD1. Germline V gene sequence: CDR1 LGHNA, CDR2 YSLEER. This CDR3 has 13 amino acids. Losses at the gene ends were 4 bases for V and 10 bases for J; bases not matched to a gene: 7. The CDR3 bases are TGCGCCAGCAGCCTCGAGACAGGGGAGGCGCAGTATTTT. It specifies CASSLETGEAQYF.

The rearrangement joins TRBV12-3 or TRBV12-4 to TRBJ1-1, with D unresolved. This CDR3 is built from 13 residues. Trimming removed 2 bases from V and 3 bases from J, with 7 bases in between. The CDR3 DNA reads TGTGCCAGCAGTTTAAGCGAATACACTGAAGCTTTCTTT. As protein: CASSLSEYTEAFF.

For the CDR3, the DNA is TGTGCCAGCAGCCAATCCTGGACAGGGAACTATGGCTACACCTTC. Protein product: CASSQSWTGNYGYTF. The gene calls are TRBV4-2 and TRBJ1-2; 8 nucleotides align to TRBD1. The CDR3 contains 15 residues. Germline V gives CDR1 LGHNA, CDR2 YNFKEQ. V was clipped by 2 bases and J by 2 bases; unmatched bases: 4.

This clone was observed a few times. The CDR3 sequence is CASSLDGRASGGNEQYF. CDR3 DNA: TGTGCCAGCAGCTTAGATGGTCGGGCGAGCGGGGGCAACGAGCAGTACTTC. The chain carries TRBV7-6 and TRBJ2-7, with 8 bases that match TRBD2. This CDR3 spans 17 amino acids. Germline CDR1 is SGHVS and CDR2 is FNYEAQ. With 1 base clipped from V and 5 bases from J, the junction kept 13 bases outside the gene matches.

The chain couples TRBV18 to TRBJ1-1; 7 bases are shared with TRBD1. The CDR3 covers 14 residues. V was pared by 2 bases and J by 3 bases, with 3 bases of the junction left unmatched. The germline V gene encodes CDR1 KGHSH and CDR2 LQKENI. In nucleotides, the CDR3 is TGTGCCAGCTCACCAACCACAGGGGACACTGAAGCTTTCTTT. Translated: CASSPTTGDTEAFF.

The chain recombines TRBV3-1 (or the pseudogene TRBV3-2) with TRBJ1-2, with 8 bases matching TRBD1. Germline V gene data show CDR1 as LGHDT and CDR2 as YNNKEL (reference sequence). The ends lost 4 bases at V and 4 bases at J; junction bases unmatched: 8. The CDR3 spans 15 residues. The CDR3 DNA follows: TGTGCCAGCAGCCCCCGACAGGGGCCCCGCTATGGCTACACCTTC. Amino acid sequence: CASSPRQGPRYGYTF.

The chain has TRBV9 and TRBJ2-7; 15 bases agree with TRBD2. CDR1 SGDLS and CDR2 YYNGEE come from the germline V gene. This CDR3 has 18 amino acids. V trimming: 3 bases; J trimming: 0 bases; junction bases outside the gene matches: 7. The CDR3 nucleotides are TGTGCCAGCAGCGACCCCGGGACTAGCGGGGGGATCTCCTACGAGCAGTACTTC. Encoded protein: CASSDPGTSGGISYEQYF.

This chain connects TRBV7-8 to TRBJ1-3; D is unresolved. The V end lost 4 bases, the J end lost 4 bases, and 26 bases lay between the germline ends. Per the germline V gene, CDR1 is SGHVS and CDR2 is FQNEAQ. The CDR3 contains 19 residues. The CDR3 nucleotides read TGTGCCAGCAGCTCAAAAAGGGTCAGAGGATCCGCGGGAGGAAACACCATATATTTT. As protein: CASSSKRVRGSAGGNTIYF. Based on the CDR3 plus reference TRBV7-8 and TRBJ1-3, the full variable domain is GAGVSQSPRYKVAKRGQDVALRCDPISGHVSLFWYQQALGQGPEFLTYFQNEAQLDKSGLPSDRFFAERPEGSVSTLKIQRTQQEDSAVYLCASSSKRVRGSAGGNTIYFGEGSWLTVV.